These 14 T cell receptor beta chains were all obtained from the same sample, sequenced in a study of shared clonotypes between healthy human individuals. TCRdb's table, derived via immunoSEQ multiplex PCR, lists solely in-frame clones and lacks some. The sample yields roughly 500,000 clones, 79% seen once. The specimen was PBMCs. These receptors originate from a woman between 40 and 55 years old in good health. Some clones in this sample may be carry-over from other donors' samples.

This chain joins TRBV6-1 and TRBJ2-7; 8 nucleotides align to TRBD2. Germline CDR1 reads MNHNS; CDR2 reads SASEGT. This CDR3 has 15 amino acids. V shed 7 bases and J 3 bases; nucleotides not matched to a gene: 11. DNA for the CDR3: TGTGCCAGCATACAGCTAGCGGGTTATCTCTACGAGCAGTACTTC. It encodes CASIQLAGYLYEQYF.

V usage is TRBV29-1 and J usage is TRBJ2-1; D not certain. The CDR3 is 15 amino acids. Germline CDR1 SQVTM, CDR2 ANQGSEA. Trimming left V 4 bases short and J 3 bases short, with 16 bases between. CDR3 sequence reads: CSVGIAWGFYNEQFF. The DNA of the CDR3 is TGCAGCGTTGGTATAGCTTGGGGTTTCTACAATGAGCAGTTCTTC.

This clone showed up many times. This chain links TRBV2 with TRBJ2-1; the D is unclear. From germline, CDR1 is SNHLY and CDR2 FYNNEI. The CDR3 sequence is 15 residues long. V dropped 0 bases and J dropped 4 bases, with 10 bases sitting between them. CDR3: CASSEARTTYNEQFF. DNA of the CDR3: TGTGCCAGCAGTGAAGCAAGGACCACTTACAATGAGCAGTTCTTC.

This clone was counted ten times or more. The chain is built from TRBV28 and TRBJ2-1; D is undetermined. This CDR3 comprises 15 residues. The germline CDR1 and CDR2 sequences are MDHEN and SYDVKM. Trimming removed 6 bases from V and 0 bases from J, with 12 bases in between. The CDR3 reads CASRTRANSYNEQFF. The CDR3 coding sequence is TGTGCCAGCAGGACCCGGGCTAACTCCTACAATGAGCAGTTCTTC.

The table lists this clone with a count of one. The chain is built from TRBV18 and TRBJ2-2, with a possible D match to TRBD2 (6 bases). The CDR3 sequence is 16 residues long. V gave up 3 bases and J gave up 1 base, with 12 bases separating them. Germline V CDR1 and CDR2: KGHSH, LQKENI. The CDR3 DNA is TGTGCCAGCTCACCGGTTAGCGGAAGGAACACCGGGGAGCTGTTTTTT. Translation: CASSPVSGRNTGELFF.

The chain uses TRBV9 and TRBJ2-3, with 7 bases that match TRBD1. The CDR3 extends over 15 amino acids. CDR1 is SGDLS, CDR2 YYNGEE, per germline. V dropped 4 bases and J dropped 4; count of bases not matched to a gene: 9. The CDR3 protein is CASSQRTGEADTQYF. CDR3 sequence (DNA): TGTGCCAGCAGCCAACGGACAGGTGAGGCAGATACGCAGTATTTT. Full variable domain (missing parts from reference TRBV9 and TRBJ2-3): DSGVTQTPKHLITATGQRVTLRCSPRSGDLSVYWYQQSLDQGLQFLIQYYNGEERAKGNILERFSAQQFPDLHSELNLSSLELGDSALYFCASSQRTGEADTQYFGPGTRLTVL.

The chain couples TRBV7-9 to TRBJ2-3; no clear D gene. With 5 bases removed from V and 10 bases from J, the gap between germline ends came to 10 bases. This CDR3 is 11 amino acids long. Germline CDR1 SEHNR, CDR2 FQNEAQ (reference sequence). CDR3 DNA: TGTGCCAGCAGCCCGGGTGGTGCGCAGTATTTT. This gives the protein CASSPGGAQYF. Supplemented by reference TRBV7-9 and TRBJ2-3, the full variable domain reads DTGVSQNPRHKITKRGQNVTFRCDPISEHNRLYWYRQTLGQGPEFLTYFQNEAQLEKSRLLSDRFSAERPKGSFSTLEIQRTEQGDSAMYLCASSPGGAQYFGPGTRLTVL.

This clone was detected only a few times. The rearrangement joins TRBV4-3 to TRBJ2-3, with 14 bases lining up with TRBD2. V shed 0 bases, J shed 2 bases, and the junction held 7 bases outside the gene matches. Germline lookup yields CDR1 LGHNA and CDR2 YSLEER. The CDR3 extends over 19 amino acids. CDR3 DNA sequence: TGCGCCAGCAGCCAAGAAAGACTAGCGGGAGGGCCCGTCACAGATACGCAGTATTTT. Translating it yields CASSQERLAGGPVTDTQYF.

The rearrangement links TRBV27 to TRBJ1-5, with D possibly TRBD1 on 6 matching bases. V lost 5 bases and J 2 bases, leaving 13 bases between the germline ends. CDR1 is MNHEY and CDR2 is SMNVEV in the germline V gene (reference sequence). The CDR3 length is 15 residues. CDR3: CASSAQGNGNQPQHF. CDR3 in DNA: TGTGCCAGCAGTGCCCAGGGGAATGGCAATCAGCCCCAGCATTTT.

Note on this clone: Only one base separates this from a far larger clonotype, so it likely reflects a read error. Distinct nucleotide sequences in the sample also encode this CDR3. The chain recombines TRBV29-1 with TRBJ1-3, with D maybe TRBD1 (5 bases). This CDR3 is built from 14 residues. Germline V lookup: CDR1 SQVTM, CDR2 ANQGSEA. This CDR3 reads CSVNVGGTGNTIYF. The DNA of the CDR3 is TGTAGCGTTAATGTTGGGGGGACGGGAAACACCATATATTTT. Based on the CDR3 plus reference TRBV29-1 and TRBJ1-3, the full variable domain is SAVISQKPSRDICQRGTSLTIQCQVDSQVTMMFWYRQQPGQSLTLIATANQGSEATYESGFVIDKFPISRPNLTFSTLTVSNMSPEDSSIYLCSVNVGGTGNTIYFGEGSWLTVV.

J is TRBJ2-5 and V is TRBV2; D could derive from TRBD1 or TRBD2 (5 bases each). The CDR3 runs 14 residues. Germline V gene data show CDR1 as SNHLY and CDR2 as FYNNEI. Between the trimmed V and J ends, which lost 2 bases and 5 bases, there was a span of 12 bases. The CDR3 bases are TGTGCCAGCAGTGAACCGGGATCAGGGGAGACCCAGTACTTC. This encodes CASSEPGSGETQYF.

The chain has TRBV9 and TRBJ2-5; the D gene is possibly TRBD2 (7 bases). The V gene's germline CDR1 is SGDLS and CDR2 YYNGEE. The CDR3 totals 15 residues. Trimming cost V 4 bases and J 1 base, with 14 bases left between them. The CDR3 is CASSQGGGFQETQYF. CDR3 nucleotide sequence: TGTGCCAGCAGCCAAGGGGGGGGATTCCAAGAGACCCAGTACTTC. Looking up the rest from reference TRBV9 and TRBJ2-5 gives the full variable domain: DSGVTQTPKHLITATGQRVTLRCSPRSGDLSVYWYQQSLDQGLQFLIQYYNGEERAKGNILERFSAQQFPDLHSELNLSSLELGDSALYFCASSQGGGFQETQYFGPGTRLLVL.

Worth noting for this clone: Other DNA variants within this sample encode the same CDR3. The CDR3 DNA sequence: TGTGCCAGCAGCAGAAATAGCAATCAGCCCCAGCATTTT. Its translation: CASSRNSNQPQHF. The chain carries TRBV27 and TRBJ1-5, with D unclear. Germline V CDR1 and CDR2: MNHEY, SMNVEV (reference sequence). CDR3 length: 13 residues. With 6 bases removed from V and 0 bases from J, the gap between germline ends came to 6 bases.

A word on this clone: Within the sample, other DNA sequences also encode this same CDR3. This chain connects TRBV28 to TRBJ2-5; D could derive from TRBD1 or TRBD2 (6 bases each). The CDR3 sequence is 13 residues long. V was cut by 2 bases and J by 5 bases, with 9 bases left in between. Germline lookup yields CDR1 MDHEN and CDR2 SYDVKM. CDR3 in DNA: TGTGCCAGCAGTTTAGGGGGGCTGGAGACCCAGTACTTC. Its protein product is CASSLGGLETQYF. Full variable domain (outside the CDR3, taken from reference TRBV28 and TRBJ2-5): DVKVTQSSRYLVKRTGEKVFLECVQDMDHENMFWYRQDPGLGLRLIYFSYDVKMKEKGDIPEGYSVSREKKERFSLILESASTNQTSMYLCASSLGGLETQYFGPGTRLLVL.